Shown below are 12 T cell receptor beta chains from a single sample sequenced in a study of blood T cells in healthy people across ages. Sample-barcoded 5' priming and a J-beta primer mix drove a second PCR of roughly 6 to 12 cycles. MiXCR, run by TCRdb on the 5' RACE reads, gives a single entry per CDR3 protein. The sample consists of 850,000 to 1,000,000 distinct CDR3 sequences, 45% to 50% of them appearing once. Sample: blood. The source is a man younger than 45 in good health.

About this clonotype itself: This could be a read error, since a much larger clone is one nucleotide away. The rearrangement joins TRBV3-1 to TRBJ2-2; D is perhaps TRBD1 (5 bases). Between the trimmed V and J ends, which lost 6 bases and 3 bases, there was a span of 5 bases. Per the germline V gene, CDR1 is LGHDT and CDR2 is YNNKEL (reference sequence). The CDR3 consists of 12 residues. CDR3: CASRGHTGELFF. The CDR3 DNA reads as TGTGCCAGCAGGGGGCACACCGGGGAGCTGTTTTTT.

This clonotype appeared a few times. The chain has TRBV7-9 and TRBJ2-5, with 7 bases that match TRBD1. The J call may be incorrect, as the DNA end agrees better with TRBJ2-7. Per germline, CDR1 SEHNR and CDR2 FQNEAQ (reference sequence). The CDR3 consists of 15 residues. In nucleotides, the CDR3 is TGTGCCAGCAGCCCGCCGACGACAGGGACGTACGAGCAGTACTTC. It yields the protein CASSPPTTGTYEQYF.

This clonotype was counted ten times or more. V usage is TRBV19 and J usage is TRBJ1-5; D perhaps matches TRBD1 (5 bases). Trimming removed 2 bases at V and 1 base at J, with 12 bases between. Germline V lookup: CDR1 LNHDA, CDR2 SQIVND (reference sequence). There are 16 residues in the CDR3. CDR3 DNA sequence: TGTGCCAGTAGTATATCGAGGGGCCTAAGCAATCAGCCCCAGCATTTT. Translating gives CASSISRGLSNQPQHF. Complete variable domain (other parts from reference TRBV19 and TRBJ1-5): DGGITQSPKYLFRKEGQNVTLSCEQNLNHDAMYWYRQDPGQGLRLIYYSQIVNDFQKGDIAEGYSVSREKKESFPLTVTSAQKNPTAFYLCASSISRGLSNQPQHFGDGTRLSIL.

About this clonotype: Since a much larger clone is just one base distant, this may be a read error. The chain couples TRBV6-2 or TRBV6-3 to TRBJ1-1; D possibly corresponds to TRBD1 (5 bases). This CDR3 spans 12 amino acids. Trimming removed 2 bases from V and 6 bases from J, with 7 bases in between. CDR1 and CDR2 from the germline V gene are MNHEY and SVGEGT. The CDR3 nucleotides are TGTGCCAGCAGTTACGGGGGACCTGAAGCTTTCTTT. This codes for CASSYGGPEAFF.

The gene calls are TRBV2 and TRBJ2-7, with D possibly called TRBD1 or TRBD2 (5 bases each). The CDR3 has 15 residues. Germline values: CDR1 SNHLY, CDR2 FYNNEI. V was clipped by 7 bases and J by 2 bases, with 18 bases between them. In DNA form, the CDR3 reads TGTGCCAGCAATCCCCATGGGGGTGAAGCCTACGAGCAGTACTTC. This codes for CASNPHGGEAYEQYF.

CDR3 sequence reads: CASSLVVGLAGDTQYF. Here the CDR3 DNA reads TGTGCCAGCAGCTTAGTGGTAGGACTAGCGGGGGATACGCAGTATTTT. The genes are TRBV7-2 and TRBJ2-3; 12 bases are shared with TRBD2. The CDR3 spans 16 residues. J was trimmed by 6 bases and V by 1 base; bases with no gene match: 5. CDR1 SGHTA and CDR2 FQGNSA come from the germline V gene. Supplemented by reference TRBV7-2 and TRBJ2-3, the full variable domain reads GAGVSQSPSNKVTEKGKDVELRCDPISGHTALYWYRQSLGQGLEFLIYFQGNSAPDKSGLPSDRFSAERTGGSVSTLTIQRTQQEDSAVYLCASSLVVGLAGDTQYFGPGTRLTVL.

In its sample, this clonotype was seen many times. This chain links TRBV7-9 with TRBJ2-1; D is undetermined. Trimming left V 5 bases short and J 0 bases short, with 8 bases between. In germline, CDR1 is SEHNR, CDR2 FQNEAQ (reference sequence). The CDR3 runs to 14 residues. CDR3 in DNA: TGTGCCAGCAGCCTATCTAGCTCCTACAATGAGCAGTTCTTC. This gives the protein CASSLSSSYNEQFF.

This clonotype was observed at least ten times. This chain joins TRBV11-2 and TRBJ2-1; 9 nucleotides line up with TRBD2. CDR1 is SGHAT, CDR2 FQNNGV, per germline. This CDR3 has 16 residues. The J segment lost 3 bases and the V segment lost 6 bases, leaving 9 bases of the junction unmatched. CDR3 amino acids: CASSSLKRGVYNEQFF. CDR3 sequence (DNA): TGTGCCAGCAGTTCTCTTAAGCGGGGGGTCTACAATGAGCAGTTCTTC.

This clonotype occurred once. The chain joins TRBV28 to TRBJ1-4; 8 positions agree with TRBD1. V shed 5 bases, J shed 7 bases, and the junction held 12 bases outside the gene matches. Germline CDR1 MDHEN, CDR2 SYDVKM. The CDR3 runs to 16 residues. CDR3 nucleotides: TGTGCCAGCAGTGAACCCTCAGGGGGCAGAAGTGAAAAACTGTTTTTT. It codes for CASSEPSGGRSEKLFF.

The rearrangement links TRBV20-1 to TRBJ1-2, with TRBD1 identical over 7 bases. This CDR3 comprises 14 residues. Trimming took 6 bases from V and 3 from J; bases not matched to a gene: 10. Per germline, CDR1 DFQATT and CDR2 SNEGSKA (reference sequence). The CDR3 DNA follows: TGCAGTGCGAAAAGACCGGGACAGCACTATGGCTACACCTTC. The encoded protein is CSAKRPGQHYGYTF.

In this sample, this clonotype turned up a few times. The chain has TRBV4-2 and TRBJ1-2; 8 nucleotides agree with TRBD1. The ends lost 5 bases at V and 4 bases at J; junction bases unmatched: 3. Germline V gene sequence: CDR1 LGHNA, CDR2 YNFKEQ. The CDR3 has 13 amino acids. CDR3 sequence reads: CASSLGQVYGYTF. The CDR3 bases are TGTGCCAGCAGCTTGGGACAGGTCTATGGCTACACCTTC.

The chain has TRBV3-1 and TRBJ2-4; D possibly uses TRBD1 or TRBD2 (6 bases each). The CDR3 consists of 13 residues. V was pared by 2 bases and J by 8 bases, with 10 bases between. Germline V gene sequence: CDR1 LGHDT, CDR2 YNNKEL (reference sequence). For the CDR3, the DNA is TGTGCCAGCAGCCAAAATAGGGGGGACATTCAGTACTTC. It translates to CASSQNRGDIQYF.